The 12 T cell receptor beta chains below were found in one sample sequenced in a study of cytomegalovirus exposure and HLA in healthy donors. Using immunoSEQ multiplex PCR, the repertoire was profiled, and TCRdb retains in-frame clones only, with some absent. The sample shows more than 65,000 clones, 90% to 95% of them seen only once. Sequencing used PBMCs. Receptors originate from a man aged 18 to 35 in good health and CMV-seronegative.

This clone was counted once. The J gene is TRBJ1-2, the V gene TRBV29-1, with no clear D. This CDR3 spans 15 amino acids. The germline V gene encodes CDR1 SQVTM and CDR2 ANQGSEA. Between the trimmed V and J ends, which lost 6 bases and 7 bases, there was a span of 24 bases. The CDR3: CSVASRGTGVAGYTF. CDR3 nucleotide sequence: TGCAGCGTGGCTAGCCGCGGTACCGGGGTCGCTGGCTACACCTTC. The complete variable domain, with remaining parts taken from reference TRBV29-1 and TRBJ1-2, reads SAVISQKPSRDICQRGTSLTIQCQVDSQVTMMFWYRQQPGQSLTLIATANQGSEATYESGFVIDKFPISRPNLTFSTLTVSNMSPEDSSIYLCSVASRGTGVAGYTFGSGTRLTVV.

The chain links TRBV28 to TRBJ2-7; D is perhaps TRBD1 (6 bases). There are 15 residues in the CDR3. Germline V gene sequence: CDR1 MDHEN, CDR2 SYDVKM. Between the trimmed V and J ends, which lost 2 bases and 3 bases, there was a span of 14 bases. The CDR3 protein is CASSLGNREFYEQYF. CDR3 DNA sequence: TGTGCCAGCAGTTTAGGGAACAGGGAGTTCTACGAGCAGTACTTC.

This rearrangement joins TRBV7-9 to TRBJ2-1, with D tentatively TRBD1 (5 bases). Trimming cost V 5 bases and J 9 bases, with 8 bases left between them. Germline V CDR1 and CDR2: SEHNR, FQNEAQ (reference sequence). This CDR3 region has 11 residues. Here the CDR3 DNA reads TGTGCCAGCAGCCCGCAGGGTGAGCAGTTCTTC. Amino acid sequence: CASSPQGEQFF.

The chain is built from TRBV6-5 and TRBJ2-7; 7 bases agree with TRBD2. Per germline, CDR1 MNHEY and CDR2 SVGAGI. The ends lost 0 bases at V and 3 bases at J; junction bases unmatched: 5. The CDR3 length is 15 residues. The CDR3, as DNA: TGTGCCAGCAGTTACTCGGGGGGGGACCTCTACGAGCAGTACTTC. This codes for CASSYSGGDLYEQYF.

This chain joins TRBV6-1 and TRBJ2-7; 7 positions match TRBD2. Germline trimming cut 8 bases from V and 2 bases from J; bases unmatched to any gene: 9. This CDR3 spans 14 amino acids. Germline V CDR1 and CDR2: MNHNS, SASEGT. The CDR3 nucleotides read TGTGCCAGCGTGCGGGGGACGATAACCTACGAGCAGTACTTC. Translated, it gives CASVRGTITYEQYF.

The CDR3 DNA follows: TGTGCCATCAGGGCAGGGGCTAACTATGGCTACACCTTC. Its protein is CAIRAGANYGYTF. The rearrangement joins TRBV10-3 to TRBJ1-2; D perhaps matches TRBD1 (6 bases). Per the germline V gene, CDR1 is ENHRY and CDR2 is SYGVKD. V shed 6 bases and J shed 0 bases, with 8 bases lying between them. This CDR3 has 13 amino acids.

This clone was seen only once. The gene calls are TRBV7-8 and TRBJ2-6, with a possible D match to TRBD2 (6 bases). CDR1 and CDR2 from the germline V gene are SGHVS and FQNEAQ. This CDR3 has 14 residues. The V end was cut by 11 bases, the J end by 2 bases, with 13 bases between. The CDR3 coding sequence is TGTGCCGGCGTAAGGACTACTGGGGCCAACGTCCTGACTTTC. This encodes CAGVRTTGANVLTF. Full variable domain (rest looked up from reference TRBV7-8 and TRBJ2-6): GAGVSQSPRYKVAKRGQDVALRCDPISGHVSLFWYQQALGQGPEFLTYFQNEAQLDKSGLPSDRFFAERPEGSVSTLKIQRTQQEDSAVYLCAGVRTTGANVLTFGAGSRLTVL.

As DNA, the CDR3 is TGTGCCAGCAGCTTAGCGGGGGGGCGGAATGGAAACACCATATATTTT. Protein sequence: CASSLAGGRNGNTIYF. The chain recombines TRBV7-2 with TRBJ1-3; TRBD1 might be the D (6 bases). From germline, CDR1 is SGHTA and CDR2 FQGNSA. The CDR3 is made up of 16 amino acids. Trimming took 0 bases from V and 3 from J, leaving 12 bases between them.

The chain carries TRBV4-1 and TRBJ1-5, with D possibly TRBD1 on 5 matching bases. With 0 bases removed from V and 0 bases from J, the gap between germline ends came to 6 bases. The CDR3 covers 15 residues. Germline assignment: CDR1 MGHRA and CDR2 YSYEKL. This CDR3 reads CASSQEQASNQPQHF. The DNA of the CDR3 is TGCGCCAGCAGCCAAGAACAGGCTAGCAATCAGCCCCAGCATTTT.

V is TRBV15 and J is TRBJ1-1; 8 bases line up with TRBD1. This CDR3 has 13 residues. With 5 bases clipped from V and 6 bases from J, the junction kept 5 bases outside the gene matches. CDR1 is LNHNV and CDR2 is YYDKDF in the germline V gene (reference sequence). The CDR3 loop is CATSQDRDAEAFF. CDR3 bases: TGTGCCACCAGCCAGGACAGGGACGCTGAAGCTTTCTTT.

In its sample, this clone was seen once. The chain carries TRBV4-2 and TRBJ1-2; no clear D gene. Trimming left V 0 bases short and J 4 bases short, with 15 bases between. Germline V gene sequence: CDR1 LGHNA, CDR2 YNFKEQ. The CDR3 has 16 amino acids. Written as DNA, the CDR3 is TGTGCCAGCAGCCAAGAGGGCCCCGAATCCCTCTATGGCTACACCTTC. This gives the protein CASSQEGPESLYGYTF.

The chain is built from TRBV9 and TRBJ2-1, with a tentative D call TRBD2 (5 bases). The CDR3 runs to 16 residues. The ends were cut back, 0 bases at V and 0 bases at J, with 10 bases in the middle. From germline, CDR1 is SGDLS and CDR2 YYNGEE. The CDR3 coding sequence is TGTGCCAGCAGCGTAGATAGCGCCAGCTCCTACAATGAGCAGTTCTTC. This encodes CASSVDSASSYNEQFF.